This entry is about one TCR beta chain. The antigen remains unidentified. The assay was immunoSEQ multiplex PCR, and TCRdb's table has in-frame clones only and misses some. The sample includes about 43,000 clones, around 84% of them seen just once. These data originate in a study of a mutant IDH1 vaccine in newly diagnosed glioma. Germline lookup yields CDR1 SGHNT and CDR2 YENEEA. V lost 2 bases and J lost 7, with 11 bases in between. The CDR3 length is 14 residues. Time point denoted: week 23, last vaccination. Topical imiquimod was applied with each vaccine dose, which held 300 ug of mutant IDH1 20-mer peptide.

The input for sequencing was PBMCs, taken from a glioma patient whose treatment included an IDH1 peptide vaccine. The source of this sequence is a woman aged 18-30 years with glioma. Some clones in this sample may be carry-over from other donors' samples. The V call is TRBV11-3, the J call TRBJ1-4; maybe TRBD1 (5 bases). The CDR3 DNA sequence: TGTGCCAGCAGCTTACGAGGGGAGGGTGAAAAACTGTTTTTT. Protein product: CASSLRGEGEKLFF. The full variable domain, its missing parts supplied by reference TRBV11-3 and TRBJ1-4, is EAGVVQSPRYKIIEKKQPVAFWCNPISGHNTLYWYLQNLGQGPELLIRYENEEAVDDSQLPKDRFSAERLKGVDSTLKIQPAELGDSAVYLCASSLRGEGEKLFFGSGTQLSVL.